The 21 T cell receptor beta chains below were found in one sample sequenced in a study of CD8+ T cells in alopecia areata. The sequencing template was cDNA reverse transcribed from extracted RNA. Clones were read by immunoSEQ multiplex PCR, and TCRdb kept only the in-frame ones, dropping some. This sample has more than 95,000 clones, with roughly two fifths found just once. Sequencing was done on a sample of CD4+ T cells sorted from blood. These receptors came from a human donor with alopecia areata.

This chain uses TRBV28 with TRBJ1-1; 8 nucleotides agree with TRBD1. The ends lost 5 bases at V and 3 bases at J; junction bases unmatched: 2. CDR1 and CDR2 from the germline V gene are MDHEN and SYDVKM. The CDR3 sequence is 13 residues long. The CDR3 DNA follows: TGTGCCAGCAGTGGACAGGGCTACACTGAAGCTTTCTTT. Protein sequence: CASSGQGYTEAFF.

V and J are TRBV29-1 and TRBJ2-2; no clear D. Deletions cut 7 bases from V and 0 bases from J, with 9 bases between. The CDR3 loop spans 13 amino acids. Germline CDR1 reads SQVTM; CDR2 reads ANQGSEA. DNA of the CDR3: TGCAGCGGGCGGAGACCGAACACCGGGGAGCTGTTTTTT. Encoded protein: CSGRRPNTGELFF.

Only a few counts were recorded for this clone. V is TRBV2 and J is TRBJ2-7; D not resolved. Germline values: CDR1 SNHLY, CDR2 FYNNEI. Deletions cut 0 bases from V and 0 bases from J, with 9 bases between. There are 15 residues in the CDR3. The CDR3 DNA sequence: TGTGCCAGCAGTGAAGCGGGGAAGAGCTCCTACGAGCAGTACTTC. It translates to CASSEAGKSSYEQYF.

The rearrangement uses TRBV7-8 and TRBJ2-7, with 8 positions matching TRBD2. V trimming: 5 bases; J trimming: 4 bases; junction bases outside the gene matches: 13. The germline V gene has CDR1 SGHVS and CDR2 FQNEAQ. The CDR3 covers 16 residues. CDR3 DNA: TGTGCCAGCAGCCTAATCGGCCGGGGGGGCGGTTACGAGCAGTACTTC. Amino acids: CASSLIGRGGGYEQYF.

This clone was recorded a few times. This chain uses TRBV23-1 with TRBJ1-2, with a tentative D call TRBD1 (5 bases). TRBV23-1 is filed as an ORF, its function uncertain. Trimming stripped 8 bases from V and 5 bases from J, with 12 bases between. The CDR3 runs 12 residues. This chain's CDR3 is CASGTAAYGYTF. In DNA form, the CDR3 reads TGCGCCAGCGGGACCGCAGCATATGGCTACACCTTC.

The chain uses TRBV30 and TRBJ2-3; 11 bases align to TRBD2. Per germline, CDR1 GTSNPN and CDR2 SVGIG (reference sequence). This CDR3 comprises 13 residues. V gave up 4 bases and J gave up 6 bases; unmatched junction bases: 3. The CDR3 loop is CAWKPSGGDTQYF. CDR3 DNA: TGTGCCTGGAAGCCTAGCGGGGGGGATACGCAGTATTTT.

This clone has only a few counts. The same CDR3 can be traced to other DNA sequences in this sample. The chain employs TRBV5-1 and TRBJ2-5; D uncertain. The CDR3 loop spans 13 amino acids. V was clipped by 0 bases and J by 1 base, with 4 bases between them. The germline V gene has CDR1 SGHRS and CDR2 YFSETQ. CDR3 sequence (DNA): TGCGCCAGCAGCTTGGGGGTCCAAGAGACCCAGTACTTC. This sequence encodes CASSLGVQETQYF.

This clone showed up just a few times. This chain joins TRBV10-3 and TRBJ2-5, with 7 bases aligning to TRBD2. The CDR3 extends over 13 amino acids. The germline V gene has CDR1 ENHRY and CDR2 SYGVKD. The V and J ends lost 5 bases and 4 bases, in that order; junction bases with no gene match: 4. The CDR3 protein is CAISWGLRETQYF. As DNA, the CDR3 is TGTGCCATCAGTTGGGGACTACGAGAGACCCAGTACTTC.

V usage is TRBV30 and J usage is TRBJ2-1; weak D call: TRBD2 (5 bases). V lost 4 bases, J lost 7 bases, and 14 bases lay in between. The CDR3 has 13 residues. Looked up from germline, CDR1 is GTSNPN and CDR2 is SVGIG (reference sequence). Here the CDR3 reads CAWIRGPGNEQFF. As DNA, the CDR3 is TGTGCCTGGATCAGAGGGCCGGGGAATGAGCAGTTCTTC.

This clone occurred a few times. The CDR3 DNA reads TGCGCCAGCAGCCGCCCGAGCGGGAGTCGGAAAGATACGCAGTATTTT. Its translation is CASSRPSGSRKDTQYF. The J gene is TRBJ2-3, the V gene TRBV4-1; 8 bases map to TRBD2. The length of the CDR3 is 16 residues. Unmatched junction bases numbered 11, after V lost 4 bases and J lost 5 bases. Per the germline V gene, CDR1 is MGHRA and CDR2 is YSYEKL.

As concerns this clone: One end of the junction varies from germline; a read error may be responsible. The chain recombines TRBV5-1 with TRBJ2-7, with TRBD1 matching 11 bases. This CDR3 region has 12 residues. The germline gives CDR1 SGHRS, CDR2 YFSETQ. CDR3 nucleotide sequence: TGCGCCAGCAGCCCGGACAGGGGGCAACCCCACTTC. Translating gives CASSPDRGQPHF.

CDR3 loop: CASSNTLEQFF. CDR3 coding DNA: TGCGCCAGCAGCAATACCCTTGAGCAGTTCTTC. This chain connects TRBV5-1 to TRBJ2-1; D is unresolved. Trimming pared 4 bases from V and 9 bases from J, leaving 8 bases between. This CDR3 is 11 amino acids long. Per the germline V gene, CDR1 is SGHRS and CDR2 is YFSETQ.

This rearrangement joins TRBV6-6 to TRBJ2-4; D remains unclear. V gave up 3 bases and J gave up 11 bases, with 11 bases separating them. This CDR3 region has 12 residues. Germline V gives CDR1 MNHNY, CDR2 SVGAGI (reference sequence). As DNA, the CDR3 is TGTGCCAGCAGTTATCATGGAAATGTTCAGTACTTC. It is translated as CASSYHGNVQYF.

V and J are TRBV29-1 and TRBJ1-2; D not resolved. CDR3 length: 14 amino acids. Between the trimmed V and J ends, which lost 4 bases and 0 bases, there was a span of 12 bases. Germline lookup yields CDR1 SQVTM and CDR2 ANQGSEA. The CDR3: CSVAPSPANYGYTF. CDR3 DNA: TGCAGCGTTGCACCGTCTCCCGCTAACTATGGCTACACCTTC.

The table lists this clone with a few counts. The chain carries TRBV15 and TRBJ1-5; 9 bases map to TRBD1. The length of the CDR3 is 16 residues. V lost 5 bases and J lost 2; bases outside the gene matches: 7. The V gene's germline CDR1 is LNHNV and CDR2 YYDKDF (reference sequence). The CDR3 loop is CATSGKQGAGNQPQHF. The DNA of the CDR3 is TGTGCCACCAGCGGAAAACAGGGGGCGGGCAATCAGCCCCAGCATTTT.

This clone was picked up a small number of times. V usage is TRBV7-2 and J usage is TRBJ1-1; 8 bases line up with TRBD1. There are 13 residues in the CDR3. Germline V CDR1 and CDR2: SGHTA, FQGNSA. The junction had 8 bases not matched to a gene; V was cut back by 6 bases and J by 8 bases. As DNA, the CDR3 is TGTGCCAGCAGGCCGGACAGGGCAACCGAAGCTTTCTTT. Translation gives CASRPDRATEAFF.

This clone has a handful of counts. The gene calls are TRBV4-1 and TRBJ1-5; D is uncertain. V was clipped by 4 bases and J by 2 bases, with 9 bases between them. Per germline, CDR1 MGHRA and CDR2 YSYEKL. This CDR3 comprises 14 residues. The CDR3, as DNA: TGCGCCAGCAGCCCTGGACTGCGCAATCAGCCCCAGCATTTT. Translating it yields CASSPGLRNQPQHF.

The CDR3 sequence: CASSPVQGASTGELFF. The CDR3 nucleotides read TGTGCCAGCAGCCCTGTTCAGGGGGCCAGCACCGGGGAGCTGTTTTTT. The chain combines TRBV7-6 with TRBJ2-2; 8 nucleotides align to TRBD1. The V and J ends lost 5 bases and 4 bases, in that order; junction bases with no gene match: 9. The CDR3 is made up of 16 amino acids. Germline CDR1 reads SGHVS; CDR2 reads FNYEAQ. Filled out from reference TRBV7-6 and TRBJ2-2, the complete variable domain reads GAGVSQSPRYKVTKRGQDVALRCDPISGHVSLYWYRQALGQGPEFLTYFNYEAQQDKSGLPNDRFSAERPEGSISTLTIQRTEQRDSAMYRCASSPVQGASTGELFFGEGSRLTVL.

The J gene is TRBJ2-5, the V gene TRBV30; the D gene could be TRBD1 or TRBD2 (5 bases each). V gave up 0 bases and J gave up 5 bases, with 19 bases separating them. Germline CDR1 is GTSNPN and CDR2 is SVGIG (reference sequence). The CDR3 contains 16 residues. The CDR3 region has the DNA TGTGCCTGGAGTGTACGGCGAAGGGGAGTCGGGGAGACCCAGTACTTC. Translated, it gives CAWSVRRRGVGETQYF.

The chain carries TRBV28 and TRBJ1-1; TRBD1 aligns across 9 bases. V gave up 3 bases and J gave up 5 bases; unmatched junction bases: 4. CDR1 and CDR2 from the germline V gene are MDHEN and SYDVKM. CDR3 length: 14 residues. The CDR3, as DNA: TGTGCCAGCAGTTTCGCCGACAGGGGGACTGAAGCTTTCTTT. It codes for CASSFADRGTEAFF.

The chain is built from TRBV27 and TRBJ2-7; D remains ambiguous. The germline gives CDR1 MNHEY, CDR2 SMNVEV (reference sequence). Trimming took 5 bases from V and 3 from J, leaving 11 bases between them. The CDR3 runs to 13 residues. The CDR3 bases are TGTGCCAGCAGTGGGGATACCGGCTACGAGCAGTACTTC. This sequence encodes CASSGDTGYEQYF.